The clone carrying this TCR beta chain has a single count. As yet, its antigen is unknown. This record comes from a study of cytomegalovirus exposure and HLA in healthy donors. The J segment lost 7 bases and the V segment lost 3 bases, leaving 7 bases of the junction unmatched. The CDR3 consists of 14 residues. The germline V gene has CDR1 GTSNPN and CDR2 SVGIG (reference sequence). Data came from immunoSEQ multiplex PCR; TCRdb stores just in-frame clones and leaves some out. Of 120,000 to 150,000 clones in the sample, 70% to 90% are singletons; the top ten hold 8.7%. Overall study results and limits: The study labeled 150 or so TCR beta chains cytomegalovirus-associated.

The sequenced material came from PBMCs. This rearrangement joins TRBV30 to TRBJ2-1; 9 nucleotides line up with TRBD1. The TCR originated in a man aged 18 to 35 in good health and CMV-seropositive. Written as DNA, the CDR3 is TGTGCCTGGAGCCTGGGACAGGGTCTGAATGAGCAGTTCTTC. It specifies CAWSLGQGLNEQFF.